This TCR beta chain originates from a study of T-cell reconstitution after alpha-beta-depleted transplantation in children. Trimming cost V 1 base and J 2 bases, with 12 bases left between them. Germline-derived CDR1 and CDR2 are SGHRS and YFSETQ. This CDR3 region has 15 residues. Regarding the study as a whole: Counts and diversity of T cells one year after transplant came mostly from newly produced T cells. Approximately two months post-transplant, alpha-beta T cells reportedly originated from several hundred expanded graft clones. Certain patients had high TCRbeta diversity at day 60, and it came from recipient T cells and thymic progenitors that survived.

This clonotype was found a few times. Its antigen is undetermined. Unique molecular identifiers were incorporated during preparation of the TCRbeta library. Each CDR3 protein gets one entry after TCRdb re-called the PCR reads with MiXCR. Seen here are a few hundred thousand distinct CDR3 sequences, 25% to 30% observed once, and the top ten hold 30% to 40%. The sample here was PBMCs, taken before TCRalphabeta/CD19-depleted stem cell transplant. The chain employs TRBV5-1 and TRBJ2-5; D perhaps matches TRBD1 (6 bases). The TCR was taken from a boy under three years old with Wiskott-Aldrich syndrome, due to receive a stem cell transplant. DNA for the CDR3: TGCGCCAGCAGCTTGTCCGCAGGGGCACAAGAGACCCAGTACTTC. Translating gives CASSLSAGAQETQYF.